This T cell receptor beta chain was sequenced for a study of CD8 T cell repertoires and HIV-1 epitope variants. Whole-study context: Separate wells received one of Twenty-five Gag or Nef variant peptides. Controls included no peptide, Ebola AY9 epitope, and a CMV, EBV, flu pool. Study-wide results and caveats: The TAALDMSHF plasma variant had no responses, unlike KF9 (about five clonotypes) and HW9 (one).

Trimming took 7 bases from V and 4 from J, leaving 13 bases between them. CDR1 and CDR2 (germline): WNHNN, SYGVQD (reference sequence). The CDR3 runs to 13 residues. On the immunoSEQ platform, TCR beta CDR3s were sequenced at survey depth. The repertoire was sequenced with immunoSEQ multiplex PCR; TCRdb's copy has only in-frame clones and lacks some. The sample has several thousand clones; roughly 60% are singletons. This clone qualifies as medium-sized. Its antigen is not known. This rearrangement joins TRBV10-1 to TRBJ1-1; D remains ambiguous. This receptor was obtained from a male donor with HIV. The specimen sequenced was cultured CD8+ T cells derived from PBMCs. The CDR3 nucleotides are TGCGCCAGCAATTCTAAACGGGCCACTGAAGCTTTCTTT. Translating gives CASNSKRATEAFF.